The 24 T cell receptor beta chains listed next were all sequenced from one sample in a study of Ad26.COV2.S vaccination and SARS-CoV-2 variants. Sequencing used immunoSEQ multiplex PCR; TCRdb keeps in-frame clones, though not all of them. The sample records over 350,000 clones, roughly nine tenths being singletons. Treatment denoted: roughly 20 received Ad26.COV2.S at low or high dose, single or two shots; 5 received placebo; per-sample allocation not given. Material that was analyzed had been drawn on day 63 after the first vaccine or placebo injection. The source was peripheral blood, collected in a trial of Ad26.COV2.S vaccine versus placebo. These receptors originate from a person between 18 and 60 years old who received the Ad26.COV2.S COVID-19 vaccine or a placebo.

This chain joins TRBV10-2 and TRBJ2-5; D unclear. Germline V gene data show CDR1 as WSHSY and CDR2 as SAAADI. Deletions cut 5 bases from V and 4 bases from J, with 5 bases between. The CDR3 totals 11 residues. CDR3 sequence (DNA): TGCGCCAGCAGTATAACAGAGACCCAGTACTTC. It yields the protein CASSITETQYF.

Note on this clone: Distinct nucleotide sequences in the sample also encode this CDR3. The gene calls are TRBV2 and TRBJ1-5, with D perhaps matching TRBD1 (5 bases). Germline V gene lookup returns CDR1 SNHLY and CDR2 FYNNEI. Trimming left V 8 bases short and J 4 bases short, with 6 bases between. The CDR3 runs 11 residues. The CDR3 spells CASGGNQPQHF. For the CDR3, the DNA is TGTGCCAGCGGGGGGAATCAGCCCCAGCATTTT. The full variable domain, in which reference TRBV2 and TRBJ1-5 provide the parts outside the CDR3, is EPEVTQTPSHQVTQMGQEVILRCVPISNHLYFYWYRQILGQKVEFLVSFYNNEISEKSEIFDDQFSVERPDGSNFTLKIRSTKLEDSAMYFCASGGNQPQHFGDGTRLSIL.

The chain joins TRBV5-4 to TRBJ2-3; D possibly matches TRBD1 or TRBD2 (5 bases each). Germline V CDR1 and CDR2: SGHNT, YYREEE (reference sequence). This CDR3 is 15 amino acids long. The V and J ends lost 0 bases and 2 bases respectively, with 10 bases between them. The CDR3 loop is CASSLAGTATDTQYF. CDR3 DNA sequence: TGTGCCAGCAGCTTGGCCGGGACCGCCACAGATACGCAGTATTTT.

The chain uses TRBV7-8 and TRBJ1-6, with 7 bases lining up with TRBD1. The V and J ends lost 4 bases and 9 bases, in that order; junction bases with no gene match: 9. This CDR3 region has 15 residues. CDR1 is SGHVS and CDR2 is FQNEAQ in the germline V gene. Here the CDR3 DNA reads TGTGCCAGCAGCTACCAGGGGGGGATCGGTTCACCCCTCCACTTT. It translates to CASSYQGGIGSPLHF. The full variable domain, in which reference TRBV7-8 and TRBJ1-6 provide the parts outside the CDR3, is GAGVSQSPRYKVAKRGQDVALRCDPISGHVSLFWYQQALGQGPEFLTYFQNEAQLDKSGLPSDRFFAERPEGSVSTLKIQRTQQEDSAVYLCASSYQGGIGSPLHFGNGTRLTVT.

DNA of the CDR3: TGTGCCAGCAGCCAACGTACGGGACAGGGTAATGAAAAACTGTTTTTT. It codes for CASSQRTGQGNEKLFF. The gene calls are TRBV3-1 (or the pseudogene TRBV3-2) and TRBJ1-4; 9 nucleotides line up with TRBD1. The trim removed 2 bases at V and 4 bases at J, leaving 5 bases unmatched. Looked up from germline, CDR1 is LGHDT and CDR2 is YNNKEL (reference sequence). This CDR3 has 16 residues.

This clone was counted a single time. This sequence joins TRBV29-1 and TRBJ2-7; TRBD1 matches 10 bases. This CDR3 comprises 13 residues. V lost 7 bases and J lost 12; bases outside the gene matches: 15. The germline gives CDR1 SQVTM, CDR2 ANQGSEA. The CDR3, as DNA: TGCAGCGCCGAAACCCGGGACAGGGGTGATTTGTACTTC. This codes for CSAETRDRGDLYF.

CDR3 coding DNA: TGTGCCAGCAGTCGTGACAGATTGAACACTGAAGCTTTCTTT. It codes for CASSRDRLNTEAFF. The chain joins TRBV7-9 to TRBJ1-1; perhaps TRBD1 as D (5 bases). The CDR3 covers 14 residues. Per the germline V gene, CDR1 is SEHNR and CDR2 is FQNEAQ (reference sequence). V was trimmed by 6 bases and J by 0 bases, leaving 11 bases between them.

A single count supports this clone. The rearrangement joins TRBV3-1 (or the pseudogene TRBV3-2) to TRBJ2-1, with a tentative D call TRBD2 (5 bases). Trimming pared 1 base from V and 10 bases from J, leaving 11 bases between. Germline CDR1 is LGHDT and CDR2 is YNNKEL (reference sequence). This CDR3 spans 13 amino acids. CDR3 residues: CASSQGQEGEQFF. CDR3 DNA: TGTGCCAGCAGCCAAGGCCAAGAGGGCGAGCAGTTCTTC.

This clone has just a few counts. The chain recombines TRBV14 with TRBJ1-1; no firm D call. The CDR3 is 12 residues long. The germline V gene has CDR1 SGHDN and CDR2 FVKESK. Trimming took 8 bases from V and 1 from J, leaving 8 bases between them. The CDR3 DNA sequence: TGTGCCAGCTCAGAAGGGAACACTGAAGCTTTCTTT. It specifies CASSEGNTEAFF.

This rearrangement joins TRBV7-6 to TRBJ2-2; TRBD2 matches 13 bases. Germline CDR1 and CDR2: SGHVS and FNYEAQ. J gave up 3 bases and V 5 bases, and 9 bases lay outside the gene matches. The CDR3 runs to 18 residues. The CDR3 DNA sequence: TGTGCCAGCAGCCCCAGACTAGCGGGGGGCAGCGACACCGGGGAGCTGTTTTTT. This codes for CASSPRLAGGSDTGELFF.

The chain uses TRBV30 and TRBJ2-7; D is undetermined. The germline V and J ends were trimmed by 1 base and 0 bases, with 19 bases remaining between them. CDR3 length: 17 amino acids. CDR1 and CDR2 (germline): GTSNPN, SVGIG (reference sequence). CDR3 in amino acids: CAWSAPRRPWSSYEQYF. The DNA of the CDR3 is TGTGCCTGGAGTGCCCCGCGTCGGCCGTGGAGCTCCTACGAGCAGTACTTC.

The rearrangement uses TRBV5-6 and TRBJ2-2, with TRBD1 matching 7 bases. The V segment lost 4 bases and the J segment 4 bases; nucleotides outside the gene matches: 7. Germline loops: CDR1 SGHDT, CDR2 YYEEEE. The CDR3 totals 15 residues. The CDR3 coding sequence is TGTGCCAGCAGCGCGTTAGGGGGCATCACCGGGGAGCTGTTTTTT. Its protein product is CASSALGGITGELFF.

Here the CDR3 DNA reads TGTGCCAGCAGTTTTCGGAAGGACAGGGCTAACTATGGCTACACCTTC. This codes for CASSFRKDRANYGYTF. V is TRBV6-5 and J is TRBJ1-2; 8 bases map to TRBD1. Germline trimming cut 4 bases from V and 0 bases from J; bases unmatched to any gene: 7. The germline V gene has CDR1 MNHEY and CDR2 SVGAGI. The length of the CDR3 is 16 residues.

The chain uses TRBV5-4 and TRBJ1-2; D gene uncertain. Per the germline V gene, CDR1 is SGHNT and CDR2 is YYREEE (reference sequence). The CDR3 is 14 residues long. Trimming removed 1 base from V and 4 bases from J, with 11 bases in between. The CDR3 sequence is CASSLWQAGYGYTF. The DNA of the CDR3 is TGTGCCAGCAGCTTGTGGCAGGCTGGCTATGGCTACACCTTC.

The chain is built from TRBV6-2 or TRBV6-3 and TRBJ1-2, with D unclear. This CDR3 is built from 13 residues. The V end was cut by 2 bases, the J end by 3 bases, with 7 bases between. In germline, CDR1 is MNHEY, CDR2 SVGEGT. The CDR3 bases are TGTGCCAGCAGTTACGGGGTGGACTATGGCTACACCTTC. The encoded protein is CASSYGVDYGYTF.

This clone was seen a few times. This chain uses TRBV2 with TRBJ2-1; a weak D match, TRBD1 (6 bases). The V end lost 6 bases, the J end lost 0 bases, and 9 bases lay between the germline ends. Per germline, CDR1 SNHLY and CDR2 FYNNEI. This CDR3 is 14 amino acids long. The CDR3 DNA reads as TGTGCCAGCAGAGACAGGCTCTCCTACAATGAGCAGTTCTTC. It is translated as CASRDRLSYNEQFF.

This chain connects TRBV7-2 to TRBJ1-1; D is perhaps TRBD1 (5 bases). Trimming removed 5 bases from V and 3 bases from J, with 13 bases in between. Germline V gene data show CDR1 as SGHTA and CDR2 as FQGNSA. The CDR3 runs to 14 residues. The CDR3 nucleotides read TGTGCCAGCAGCCTACTTGGGGGTGACACTGAAGCTTTCTTT. Translating it yields CASSLLGGDTEAFF.

V is TRBV13 and J is TRBJ1-6; no clear D. Germline CDR1 reads PRHDT; CDR2 reads FYEKMQ (reference sequence). The length of the CDR3 is 15 residues. V gave up 6 bases and J gave up 0 bases, with 9 bases separating them. As DNA, the CDR3 is TGTGCCAGCAGTTCCGGGAGCTCCTATAATTCACCCCTCCACTTT. This translates into CASSSGSSYNSPLHF.

This clone was counted a single time. V gene TRBV4-3 combines with J gene TRBJ2-5; D is tentatively TRBD1 or TRBD2 (5 bases each). This CDR3 is built from 15 residues. Germline CDR1 LGHNA, CDR2 YSLEER. V lost 1 base to trimming and J lost 1 base, with 10 bases between them. The CDR3, as DNA: TGCGCCAGCAGCCAAGGCCCGGGGCGCCAAGAGACCCAGTACTTC. It yields the protein CASSQGPGRQETQYF.

The chain is built from TRBV9 and TRBJ1-2, with 9 bases identical to TRBD1. The ends lost 4 bases at V and 4 bases at J; junction bases unmatched: 11. Looked up from germline, CDR1 is SGDLS and CDR2 is YYNGEE. The CDR3 sequence is 16 residues long. CDR3 residues: CASSLRAGQGLYGYTF. In DNA, the CDR3 is TGTGCCAGCAGCCTTCGGGCGGGACAGGGCCTCTATGGCTACACCTTC.

V gene TRBV6-2 or TRBV6-3 combines with J gene TRBJ1-5; 7 bases line up with TRBD1. CDR3 size: 14 residues. Trimming cost V 6 bases and J 11 bases; bases outside gene matches: 13. Germline V lookup: CDR1 MNHEY, CDR2 SVGEGT. CDR3 sequence (DNA): TGTGCCAGCAGCCCCACAGGGGATGAGGGCGCCCAGCATTTT. It codes for CASSPTGDEGAQHF.

The chain has TRBV29-1 and TRBJ2-1, with a tentative D call TRBD2 (5 bases). This CDR3 is built from 13 residues. Germline CDR1 SQVTM, CDR2 ANQGSEA. With 5 bases removed from V and 0 bases from J, the gap between germline ends came to 8 bases. CDR3 DNA: TGCAGCGTTTGGGAGTTCTCCTACAATGAGCAGTTCTTC. Translated, it gives CSVWEFSYNEQFF.

This sequence joins TRBV10-3 and TRBJ1-1; D gene uncertain. The CDR3 length is 13 residues. The germline V gene encodes CDR1 ENHRY and CDR2 SYGVKD. Trimming took off 7 bases at V and 0 bases at J, with 9 bases between the two ends. The CDR3 nucleotides are TGTGCCATCACCGCAGGCTTGAACACTGAAGCTTTCTTT. It yields the protein CAITAGLNTEAFF.

The chain is built from TRBV29-1 and TRBJ2-7, with 7 bases fitting TRBD2. V shed 1 base and J 2 bases; nucleotides not matched to a gene: 5. This CDR3 contains 14 residues. Looked up from germline, CDR1 is SQVTM and CDR2 is ANQGSEA. CDR3 nucleotide sequence: TGCAGCGTTGAAGGCGGGGGTGAACCCTACGAGCAGTACTTC. It is translated as CSVEGGGEPYEQYF.